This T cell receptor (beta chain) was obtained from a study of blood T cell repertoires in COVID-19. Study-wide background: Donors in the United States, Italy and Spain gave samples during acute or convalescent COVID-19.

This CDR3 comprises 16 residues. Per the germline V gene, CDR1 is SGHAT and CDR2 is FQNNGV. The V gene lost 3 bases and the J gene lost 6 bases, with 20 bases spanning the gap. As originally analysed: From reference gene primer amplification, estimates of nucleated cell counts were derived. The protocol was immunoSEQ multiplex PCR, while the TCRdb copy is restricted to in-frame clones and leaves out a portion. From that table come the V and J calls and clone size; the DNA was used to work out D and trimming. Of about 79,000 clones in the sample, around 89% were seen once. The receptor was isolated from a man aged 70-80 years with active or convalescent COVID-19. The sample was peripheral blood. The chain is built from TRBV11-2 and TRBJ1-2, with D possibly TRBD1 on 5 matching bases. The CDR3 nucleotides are TGTGCCAGCAGCTTCATTCAGGGACGCGGGATACATGGCTACACCTTC. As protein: CASSFIQGRGIHGYTF.